This T cell receptor beta chain originates from a study of T cells in Graves' hyperthyroidism and ophthalmopathy. General observations from the study: Onset of ophthalmopathy came a median roughly 6.5 months after the model predicted it.

The definition of stable Graves' hyperthyroidism was no ophthalmopathy progression within 18 months. With respect to this clonotype: What it binds is not known.

The CDR3 regions of TCR beta were amplified from RNA transcripts. A set of HTBI primers served as the primers for a first-round RT-PCR of the TCR CDR3. TCRdb re-called the multiplex PCR reads with MiXCR, one entry per CDR3 protein. The data show 380,000 or so distinct CDR3 sequences, approximately 15% seen once. The TCR comes from a woman in her twenties or thirties with Graves' hyperthyroidism. Material: blood.

As DNA, the CDR3 is TGTGCCAGCGCCGGGGGAAGCGGGAGTTGGGGGGAGCAGTTCTTC. It codes for CASAGGSGSWGEQFF. V is TRBV28 and J is TRBJ2-1; the match to TRBD2 covers 8 bases. CDR1 and CDR2 from the germline V gene are MDHEN and SYDVKM. The V segment lost 8 bases and the J segment 10 bases; nucleotides outside the gene matches: 16. CDR3 size: 15 residues. The full variable domain, its missing parts supplied by reference TRBV28 and TRBJ2-1, is DVKVTQSSRYLVKRTGEKVFLECVQDMDHENMFWYRQDPGLGLRLIYFSYDVKMKEKGDIPEGYSVSREKKERFSLILESASTNQTSMYLCASAGGSGSWGEQFFGPGTRLTVL.